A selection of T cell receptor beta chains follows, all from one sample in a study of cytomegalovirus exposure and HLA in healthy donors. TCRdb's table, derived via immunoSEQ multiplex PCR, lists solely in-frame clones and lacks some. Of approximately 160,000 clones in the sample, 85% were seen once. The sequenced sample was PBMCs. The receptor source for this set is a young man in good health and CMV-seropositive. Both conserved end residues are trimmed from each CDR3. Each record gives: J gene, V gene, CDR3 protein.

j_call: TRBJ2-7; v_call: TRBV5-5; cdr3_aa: ASSTGQGGYEQY
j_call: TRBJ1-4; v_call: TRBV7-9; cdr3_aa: ASIQGGETHEKLF
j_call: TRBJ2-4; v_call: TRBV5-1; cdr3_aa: ASSLAGGPTVNIQY
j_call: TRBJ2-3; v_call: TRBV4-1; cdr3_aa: ASSGQGLYTDTQY
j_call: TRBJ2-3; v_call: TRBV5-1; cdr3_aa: ASSLGSTADFTDTQY
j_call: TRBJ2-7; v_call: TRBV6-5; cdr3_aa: ASSYVPPPRGYEQY
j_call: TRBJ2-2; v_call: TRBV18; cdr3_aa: ASSPSRTGDTGELF
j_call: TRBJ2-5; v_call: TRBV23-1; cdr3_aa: ASRGGKETQY
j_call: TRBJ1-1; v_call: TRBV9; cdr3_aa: ASSVAGTEAF
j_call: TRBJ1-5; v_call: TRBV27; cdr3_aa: ASSFGGIDQPQH
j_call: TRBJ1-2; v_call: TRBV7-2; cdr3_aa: ASSPGTGGPGPNYGYT
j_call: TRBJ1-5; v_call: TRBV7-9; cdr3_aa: ASSSAGSYQPQH
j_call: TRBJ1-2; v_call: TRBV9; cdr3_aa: ASIKDPSGNYGYT
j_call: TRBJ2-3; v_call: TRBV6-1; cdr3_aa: ASSSDRSSGTQY
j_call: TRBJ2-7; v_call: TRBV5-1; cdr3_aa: ASSLGTDRDEQY
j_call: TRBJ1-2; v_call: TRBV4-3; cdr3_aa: ASSQNRGSSSYGYT
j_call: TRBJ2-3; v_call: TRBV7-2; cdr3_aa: ASSLQRGFTDTQY
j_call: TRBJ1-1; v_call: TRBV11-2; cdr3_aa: ASSLVGQRNTEAF
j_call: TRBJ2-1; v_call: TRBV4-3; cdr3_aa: ASSRSGGVYEQF
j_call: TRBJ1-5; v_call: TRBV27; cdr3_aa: ASKNRVGSNQPQH
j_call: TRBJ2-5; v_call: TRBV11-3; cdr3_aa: ASSLSGWEETQY
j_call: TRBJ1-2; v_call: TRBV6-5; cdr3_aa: ASSYSIRGNYGYT
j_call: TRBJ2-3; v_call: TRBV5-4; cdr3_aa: ASTRTGVTDTQY
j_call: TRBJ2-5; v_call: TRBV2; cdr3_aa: ASNGGGGETQY
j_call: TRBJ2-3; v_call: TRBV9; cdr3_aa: ASSEGEFTQY
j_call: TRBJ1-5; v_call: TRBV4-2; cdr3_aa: ASSQGDRNQPQH
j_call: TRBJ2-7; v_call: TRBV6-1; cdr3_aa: ASSITGTHEQY
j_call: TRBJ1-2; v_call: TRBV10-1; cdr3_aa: ASSPRGAYYGYT
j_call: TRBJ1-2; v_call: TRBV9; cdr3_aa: ASSGRDSSHYGYT